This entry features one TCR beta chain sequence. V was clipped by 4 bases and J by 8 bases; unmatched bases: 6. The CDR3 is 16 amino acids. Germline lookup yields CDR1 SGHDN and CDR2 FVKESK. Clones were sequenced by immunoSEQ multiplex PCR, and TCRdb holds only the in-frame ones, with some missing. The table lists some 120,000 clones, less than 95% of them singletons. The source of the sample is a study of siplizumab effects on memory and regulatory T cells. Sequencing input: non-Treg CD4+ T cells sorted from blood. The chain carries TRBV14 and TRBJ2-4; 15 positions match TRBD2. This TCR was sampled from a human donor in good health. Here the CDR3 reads CASSLRTSGRGDIQYF. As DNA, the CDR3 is TGTGCCAGCAGCCTTAGGACTAGCGGGAGGGGGGACATTCAGTACTTC.